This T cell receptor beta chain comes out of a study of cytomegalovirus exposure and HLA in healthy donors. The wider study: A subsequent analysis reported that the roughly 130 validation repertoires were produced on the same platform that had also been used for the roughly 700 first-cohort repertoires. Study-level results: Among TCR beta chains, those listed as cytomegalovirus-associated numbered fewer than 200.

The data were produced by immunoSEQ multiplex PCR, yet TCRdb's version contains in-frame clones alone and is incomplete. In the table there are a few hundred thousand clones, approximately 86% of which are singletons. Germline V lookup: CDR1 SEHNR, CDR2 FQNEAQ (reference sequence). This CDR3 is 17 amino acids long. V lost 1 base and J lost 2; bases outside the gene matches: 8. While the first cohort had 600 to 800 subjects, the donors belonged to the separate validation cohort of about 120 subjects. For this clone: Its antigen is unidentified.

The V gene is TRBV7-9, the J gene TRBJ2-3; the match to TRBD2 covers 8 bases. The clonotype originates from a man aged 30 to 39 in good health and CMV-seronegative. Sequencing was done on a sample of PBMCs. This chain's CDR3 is CASSLGEVAGFTDTQYF. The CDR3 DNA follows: TGTGCCAGCAGCTTAGGAGAAGTAGCGGGGTTCACAGATACGCAGTATTTT.